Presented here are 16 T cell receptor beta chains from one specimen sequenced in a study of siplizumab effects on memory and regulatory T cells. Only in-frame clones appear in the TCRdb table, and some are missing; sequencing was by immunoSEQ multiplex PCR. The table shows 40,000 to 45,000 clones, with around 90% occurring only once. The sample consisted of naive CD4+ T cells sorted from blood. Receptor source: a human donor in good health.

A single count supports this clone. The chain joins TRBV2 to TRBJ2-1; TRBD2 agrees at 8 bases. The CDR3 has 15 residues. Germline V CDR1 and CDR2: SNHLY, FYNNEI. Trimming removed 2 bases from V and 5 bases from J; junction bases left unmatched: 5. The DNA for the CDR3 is TGTGCCAGCAGTGAAACGGGGGGGTTGAACAATGAGCAGTTCTTC. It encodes CASSETGGLNNEQFF.

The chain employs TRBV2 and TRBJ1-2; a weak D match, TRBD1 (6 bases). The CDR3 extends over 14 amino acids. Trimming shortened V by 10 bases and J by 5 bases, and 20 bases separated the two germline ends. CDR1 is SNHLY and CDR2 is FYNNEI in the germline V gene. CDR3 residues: CAIARTALLYGYTF. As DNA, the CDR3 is TGTGCCATAGCCCGGACAGCCCTCCTATATGGCTACACCTTC. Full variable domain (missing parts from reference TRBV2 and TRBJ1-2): EPEVTQTPSHQVTQMGQEVILRCVPISNHLYFYWYRQILGQKVEFLVSFYNNEISEKSEIFDDQFSVERPDGSNFTLKIRSTKLEDSAMYFCAIARTALLYGYTFGSGTRLTVV.

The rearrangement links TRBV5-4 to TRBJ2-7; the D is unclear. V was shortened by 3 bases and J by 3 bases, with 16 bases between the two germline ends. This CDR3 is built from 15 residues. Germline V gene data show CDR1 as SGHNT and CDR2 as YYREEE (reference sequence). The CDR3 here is CASSSPGVAFYEQYF. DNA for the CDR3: TGTGCCAGCAGCTCCCCTGGGGTAGCCTTCTACGAGCAGTACTTC. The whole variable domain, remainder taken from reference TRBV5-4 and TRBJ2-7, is ETGVTQSPTHLIKTRGQQVTLRCSSQSGHNTVSWYQQALGQGPQFIFQYYREEENGRGNFPPRFSGLQFPNYSSELNVNALELDDSALYLCASSSPGVAFYEQYFGPGTRLTVT.

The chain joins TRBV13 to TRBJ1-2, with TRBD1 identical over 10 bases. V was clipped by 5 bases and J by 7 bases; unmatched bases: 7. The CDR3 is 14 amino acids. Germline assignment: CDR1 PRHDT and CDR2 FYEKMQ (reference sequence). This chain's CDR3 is CASSQRDRGGGYTF. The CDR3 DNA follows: TGTGCCAGCAGCCAGCGGGACAGGGGAGGTGGCTACACCTTC.

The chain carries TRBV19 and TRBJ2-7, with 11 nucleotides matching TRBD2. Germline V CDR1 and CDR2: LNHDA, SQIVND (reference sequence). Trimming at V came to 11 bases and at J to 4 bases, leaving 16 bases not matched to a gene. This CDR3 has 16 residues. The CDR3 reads CAASTSGGASIYEQYF. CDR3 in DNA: TGTGCCGCCTCTACTAGCGGGGGAGCCTCCATATACGAGCAGTACTTC.

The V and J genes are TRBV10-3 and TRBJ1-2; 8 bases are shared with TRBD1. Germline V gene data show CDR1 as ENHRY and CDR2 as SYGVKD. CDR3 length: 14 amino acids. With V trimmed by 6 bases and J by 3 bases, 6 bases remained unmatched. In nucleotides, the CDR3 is TGTGCCATCAGCGGACAGGGCTATGACTATGGCTACACCTTC. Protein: CAISGQGYDYGYTF.

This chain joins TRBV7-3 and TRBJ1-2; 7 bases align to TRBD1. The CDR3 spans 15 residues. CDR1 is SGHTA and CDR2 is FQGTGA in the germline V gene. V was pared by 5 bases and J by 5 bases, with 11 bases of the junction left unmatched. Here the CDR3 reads CASSPREGAGYGYTF. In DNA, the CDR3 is TGTGCCAGCAGCCCCCGGGAGGGGGCAGGATATGGCTACACCTTC.

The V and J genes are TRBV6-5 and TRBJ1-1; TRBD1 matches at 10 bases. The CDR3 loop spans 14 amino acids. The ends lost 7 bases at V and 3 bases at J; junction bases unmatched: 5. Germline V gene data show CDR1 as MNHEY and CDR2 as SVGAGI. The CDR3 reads CASTRDRGDTEAFF. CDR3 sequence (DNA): TGTGCCAGCACCCGGGACAGGGGAGACACTGAAGCTTTCTTT.

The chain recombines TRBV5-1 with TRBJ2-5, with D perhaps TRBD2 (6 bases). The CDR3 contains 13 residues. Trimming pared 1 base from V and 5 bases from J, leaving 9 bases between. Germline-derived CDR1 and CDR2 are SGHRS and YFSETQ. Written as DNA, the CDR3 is TGCGCCAGCAGCTTGCGTGCGGGGGAGACCCAGTACTTC. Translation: CASSLRAGETQYF.

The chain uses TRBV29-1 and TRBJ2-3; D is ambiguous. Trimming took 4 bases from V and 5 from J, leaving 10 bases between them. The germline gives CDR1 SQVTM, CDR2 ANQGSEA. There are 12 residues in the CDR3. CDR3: CSVAVGQDTQYF. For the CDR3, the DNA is TGCAGCGTTGCCGTGGGCCAAGATACGCAGTATTTT.

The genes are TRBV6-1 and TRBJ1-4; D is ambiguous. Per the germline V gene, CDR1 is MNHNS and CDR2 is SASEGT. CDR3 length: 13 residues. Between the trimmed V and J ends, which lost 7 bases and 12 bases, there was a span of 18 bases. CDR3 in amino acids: CASTRPGATQLFF. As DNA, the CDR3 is TGTGCCAGCACGCGGCCAGGCGCCACTCAACTGTTTTTT.

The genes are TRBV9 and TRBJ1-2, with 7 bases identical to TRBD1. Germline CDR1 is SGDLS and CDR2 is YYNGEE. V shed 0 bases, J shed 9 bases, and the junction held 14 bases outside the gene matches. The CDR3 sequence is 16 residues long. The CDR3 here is CASSVGTGTSTYRYTF. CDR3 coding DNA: TGTGCCAGCAGCGTAGGGACAGGCACGAGTACTTATCGCTACACCTTC.

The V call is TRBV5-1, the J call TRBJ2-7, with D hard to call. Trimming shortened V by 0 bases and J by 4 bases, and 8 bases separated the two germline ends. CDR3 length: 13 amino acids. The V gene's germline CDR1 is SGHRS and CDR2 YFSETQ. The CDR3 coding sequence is TGCGCCAGCAGCTTGGTCGCATCGTACGAGCAGTACTTC. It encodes CASSLVASYEQYF.

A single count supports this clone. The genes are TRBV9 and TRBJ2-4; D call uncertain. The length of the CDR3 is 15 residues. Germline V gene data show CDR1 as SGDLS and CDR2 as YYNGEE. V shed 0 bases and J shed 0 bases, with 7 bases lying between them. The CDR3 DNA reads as TGTGCCAGCAGCGTAGAGGCTATAGCCAAAAACATTCAGTACTTC. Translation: CASSVEAIAKNIQYF.

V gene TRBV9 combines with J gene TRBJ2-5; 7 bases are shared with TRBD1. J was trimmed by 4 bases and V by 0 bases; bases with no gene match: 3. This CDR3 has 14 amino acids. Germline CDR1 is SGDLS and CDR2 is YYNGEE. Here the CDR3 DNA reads TGTGCCAGCAGCGTAGGAGGGGGCCGAGAGACCCAGTACTTC. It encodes CASSVGGGRETQYF. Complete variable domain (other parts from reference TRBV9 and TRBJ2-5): DSGVTQTPKHLITATGQRVTLRCSPRSGDLSVYWYQQSLDQGLQFLIQYYNGEERAKGNILERFSAQQFPDLHSELNLSSLELGDSALYFCASSVGGGRETQYFGPGTRLLVL.

The CDR3 DNA follows: TGTGCCAGTAGTATACGAGGACCAAGACTTAACTATGGCTACACCTTC. Encoded protein: CASSIRGPRLNYGYTF. V usage is TRBV19 and J usage is TRBJ1-2; D unclear. The germline CDR1 and CDR2 sequences are LNHDA and SQIVND (reference sequence). V was pared by 2 bases and J by 1 base, with 14 bases between. The length of the CDR3 is 16 residues. The full variable domain, rest sourced from reference TRBV19 and TRBJ1-2, is DGGITQSPKYLFRKEGQNVTLSCEQNLNHDAMYWYRQDPGQGLRLIYYSQIVNDFQKGDIAEGYSVSREKKESFPLTVTSAQKNPTAFYLCASSIRGPRLNYGYTFGSGTRLTVV.